This T cell receptor (beta chain) was captured by sequencing in a study of blood T cells in healthy people across ages. With a J-beta primer mix and a sample-barcoded 5' primer, a second PCR ran 7 to 11 cycles. The yield of each sample was at least 2.5 million CDR3-containing paired-end reads. TCRdb reprocessed the 5' RACE reads with MiXCR, giving one entry per CDR3 protein. The sample contains 600,000 to 650,000 distinct CDR3 sequences, under 65% of which appear only once. Broader study findings: TCR beta diversity per million T cells fell roughly linearly with age.

About this clonotype: Its antigen is not known.

Sequenced input: blood. This sequence was found in a man aged 55 to 69 in good health.

The chain's CDR3 is CSAGTGTYTGELFF. In DNA, the CDR3 is TGCAGTGCTGGAACCGGGACCTACACCGGGGAGCTGTTTTTT. The chain joins TRBV20-1 to TRBJ2-2; D is tentatively TRBD1 or TRBD2 (5 bases each). V shed 5 bases and J shed 3 bases, with 13 bases lying between them. The germline V gene has CDR1 DFQATT and CDR2 SNEGSKA (reference sequence). The CDR3 runs 14 residues.